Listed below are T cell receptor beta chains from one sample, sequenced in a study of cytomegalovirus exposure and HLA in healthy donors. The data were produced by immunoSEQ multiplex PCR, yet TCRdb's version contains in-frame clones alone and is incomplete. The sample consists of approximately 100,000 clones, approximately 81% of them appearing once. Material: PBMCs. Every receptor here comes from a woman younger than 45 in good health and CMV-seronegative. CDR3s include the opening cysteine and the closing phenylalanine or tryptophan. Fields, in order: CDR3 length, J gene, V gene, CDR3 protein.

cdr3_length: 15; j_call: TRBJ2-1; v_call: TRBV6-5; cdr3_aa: CASSRGLAAYNEQFF
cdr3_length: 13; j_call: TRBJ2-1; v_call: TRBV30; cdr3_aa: CAWRWDSYNEQFF
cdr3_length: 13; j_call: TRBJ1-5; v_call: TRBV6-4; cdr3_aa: CASSEGVHQPQHF
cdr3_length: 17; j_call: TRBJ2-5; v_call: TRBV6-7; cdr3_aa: CASSAPRIADLQETQYF
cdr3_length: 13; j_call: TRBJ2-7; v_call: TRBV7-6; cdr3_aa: CASSPHVAYEPYF
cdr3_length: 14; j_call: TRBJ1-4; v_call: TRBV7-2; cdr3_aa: CASSYPGIGEKLFF
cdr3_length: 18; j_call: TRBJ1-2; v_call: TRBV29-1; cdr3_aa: CSVDVYGGQTGGLYGYTF
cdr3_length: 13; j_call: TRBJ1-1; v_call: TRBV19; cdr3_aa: CASTPPGNTEAFF
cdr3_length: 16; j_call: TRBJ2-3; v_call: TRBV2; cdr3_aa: CASPESGQGSTDTQYF
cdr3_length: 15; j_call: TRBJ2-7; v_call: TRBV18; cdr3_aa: CASSLGTGGSNEQYF
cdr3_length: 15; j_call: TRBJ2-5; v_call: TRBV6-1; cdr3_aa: CASSEAFRTVTEQYF
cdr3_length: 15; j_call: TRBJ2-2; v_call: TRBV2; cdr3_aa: CASSPSGRGTGELFF
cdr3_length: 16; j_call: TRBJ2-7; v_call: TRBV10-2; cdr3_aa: CASSESGSGPLYEQYF
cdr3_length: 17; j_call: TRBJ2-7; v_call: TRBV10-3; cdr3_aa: CAIRSPKPWTGAGEQYF
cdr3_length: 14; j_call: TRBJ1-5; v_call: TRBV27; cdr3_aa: CASSFSGGNQPQHF
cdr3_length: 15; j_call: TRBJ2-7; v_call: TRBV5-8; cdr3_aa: CASRSGLAPASEQYF
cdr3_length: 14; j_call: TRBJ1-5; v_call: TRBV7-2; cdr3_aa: CASSPDSSNQPQHF
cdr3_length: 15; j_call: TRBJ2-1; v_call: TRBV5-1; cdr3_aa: CASSPDSSGYNEQFF
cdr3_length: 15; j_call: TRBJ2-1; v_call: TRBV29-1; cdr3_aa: CSSEGSGGLYNEQFF
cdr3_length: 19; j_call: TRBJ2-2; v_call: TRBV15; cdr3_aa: CATSRDVVGTSGRTGELFF
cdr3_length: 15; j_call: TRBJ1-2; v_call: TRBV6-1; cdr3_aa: CASSSQGGNNYGYTF
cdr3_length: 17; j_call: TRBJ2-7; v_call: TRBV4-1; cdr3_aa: CASSQDHSGTSAYEQYF
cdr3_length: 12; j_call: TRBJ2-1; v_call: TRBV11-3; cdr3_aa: CASSLDKAEQFF
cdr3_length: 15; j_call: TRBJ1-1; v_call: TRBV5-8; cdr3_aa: CASSLSGQLNTEAFF
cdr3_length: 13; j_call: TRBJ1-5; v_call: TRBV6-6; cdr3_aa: CASRLSLNQPQHF
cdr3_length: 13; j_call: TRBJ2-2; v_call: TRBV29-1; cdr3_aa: CSVRGSRAGELFF
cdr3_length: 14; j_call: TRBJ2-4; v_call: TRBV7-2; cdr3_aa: CASSSRGLTNIQYF
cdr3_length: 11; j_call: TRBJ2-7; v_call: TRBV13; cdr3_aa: CASSRGHEQYF
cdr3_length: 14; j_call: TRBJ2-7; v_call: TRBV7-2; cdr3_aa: CASSLARTRDEQYF
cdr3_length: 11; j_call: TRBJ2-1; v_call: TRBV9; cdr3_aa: CASSFLNEQFF
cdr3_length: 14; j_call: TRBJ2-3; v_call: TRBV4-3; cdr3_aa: CASSLSRLNQKQYF
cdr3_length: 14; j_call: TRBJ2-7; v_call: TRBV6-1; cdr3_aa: CASSEIAASYEQYF
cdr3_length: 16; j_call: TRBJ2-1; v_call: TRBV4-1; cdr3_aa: CASSRPTSGGRNEQFF
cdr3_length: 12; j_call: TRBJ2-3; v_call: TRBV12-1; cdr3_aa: CASSLPGDTQYF
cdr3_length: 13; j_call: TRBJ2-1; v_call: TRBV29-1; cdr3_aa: CSVQDIVYNEQFF
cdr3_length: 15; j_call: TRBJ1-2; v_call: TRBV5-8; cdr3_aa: CASSRGQGVYYGYTF
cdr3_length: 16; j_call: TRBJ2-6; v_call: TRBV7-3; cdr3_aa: CASSKGGTGKANVLTF
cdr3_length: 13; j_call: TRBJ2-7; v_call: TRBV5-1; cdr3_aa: CASTRQGSDEQYF
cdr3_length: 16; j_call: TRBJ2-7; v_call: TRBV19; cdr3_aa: CASSIGSTSGPYEQYF
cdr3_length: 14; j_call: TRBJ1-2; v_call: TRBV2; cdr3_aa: CASSEAGQNYGYTF
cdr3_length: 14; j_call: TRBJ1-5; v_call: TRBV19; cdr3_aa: CASSISPQIQPQHF
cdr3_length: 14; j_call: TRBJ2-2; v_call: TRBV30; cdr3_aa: CAWSGTQNTGELFF
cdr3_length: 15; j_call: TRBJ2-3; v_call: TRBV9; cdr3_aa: CASSARQGSTDTQYF
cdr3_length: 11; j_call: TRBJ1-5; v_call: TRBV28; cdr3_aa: CASSEDQPQHF
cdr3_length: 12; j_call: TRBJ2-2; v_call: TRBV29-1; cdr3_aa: CSVRGETGELFF
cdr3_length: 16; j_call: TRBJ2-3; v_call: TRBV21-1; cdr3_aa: CASSKDPGRGTDTQYF
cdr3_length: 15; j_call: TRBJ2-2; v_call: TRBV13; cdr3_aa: CASSLWTSSPGELFF
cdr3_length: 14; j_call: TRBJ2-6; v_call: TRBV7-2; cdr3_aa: CASSPRPGANVLTF
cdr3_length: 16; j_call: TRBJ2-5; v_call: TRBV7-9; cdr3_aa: CASSSGTSGRRETQYF
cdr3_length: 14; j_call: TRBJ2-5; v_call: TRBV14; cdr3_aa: CASSQGARSETQYF
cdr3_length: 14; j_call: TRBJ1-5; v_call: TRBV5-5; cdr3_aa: CASSGGGIGQPQHF
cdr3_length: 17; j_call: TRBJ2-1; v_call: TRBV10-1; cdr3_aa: CASSDSGLAELQGEQFF
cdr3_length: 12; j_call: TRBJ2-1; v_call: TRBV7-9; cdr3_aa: CASSPRGPEQFF
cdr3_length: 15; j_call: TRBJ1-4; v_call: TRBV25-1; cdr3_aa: CASSEAGGRSEKLFF
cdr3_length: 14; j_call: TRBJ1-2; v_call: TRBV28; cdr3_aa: CASSLAGTGDGYTF
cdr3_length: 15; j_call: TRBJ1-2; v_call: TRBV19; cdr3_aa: CASSGIGTASGGYTF
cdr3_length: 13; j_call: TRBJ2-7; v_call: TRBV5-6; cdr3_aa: CASSFQETYEQYF
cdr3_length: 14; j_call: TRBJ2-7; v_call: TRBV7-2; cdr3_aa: CASSPGLASYEQYF
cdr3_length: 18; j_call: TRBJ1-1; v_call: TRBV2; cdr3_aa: CASSETTLLTGLNTEAFF
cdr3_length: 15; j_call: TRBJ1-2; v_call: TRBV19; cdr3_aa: CASSASDRAGYGYTF